These T cell receptor beta chains were read from a single sample in a study of graft-versus-host responses after intestinal transplantation. These TCRs' antigens remain unknown. Some clones are missing from TCRdb's copy, which holds only in-frame ones; the method was immunoSEQ multiplex PCR. The sample contains tens of thousands of clones, 94% of which appear only once. The specimen was unstimulated CD4+ T cells sorted from spleen or lymph node cells, collected before transplant. The source of these receptors is a human donor who was the organ donor for an intestinal transplant. Both conserved end residues are part of each CDR3. A D gene is named only where the DNA matches it firmly. Not every row has a clone size; where given, it reads once, few, many or a size class.

J gene	V gene	clone size	D gene	CDR3 DNA	CDR3 protein
TRBJ1-2	TRBV6-6	NA	NA	TGTGCCAGCAGCCCAGGGAGGGCTAACTATGGCTACACCTTC	CASSPGRANYGYTF
TRBJ1-6	TRBV5-5	NA	TRBD1	TGTGCCAGCAGCTTGGATGTCGGGACAGGGACGCCCCTCCACTTT	CASSLDVGTGTPLHF
TRBJ2-2	TRBV18	NA	TRBD1	TGTGCCAGCTCACTGAAGGACAGGGGGACCGGGGAGCTGTTTTTT	CASSLKDRGTGELFF
TRBJ1-5	TRBV5-4	NA	TRBD1	TGTGCCAGCAGCTTGGACAGGGGGTCAAATCAGCCCCAGCATTTT	CASSLDRGSNQPQHF
TRBJ1-3	TRBV7-9	NA	NA	TGTGCCAGCAGCCACCAGGGCAGTATCTCTGGAAACACCATATATTTT	CASSHQGSISGNTIYF
TRBJ1-1	TRBV19	NA	NA	TGTGCCAGTAGTAACCCCCGGGGGGCTGAAGCTTTCTTT	CASSNPRGAEAFF
TRBJ1-5	TRBV5-6	once	NA	TGTGCCAGCAGCTTCAAAGGGTCTGGTCAGCCCCAGCATTTT	CASSFKGSGQPQHF
TRBJ2-5	TRBV6-1	NA	TRBD1	TGTGCCAGCAGTGAGTCGGGACAGCAAGAGACCCAGTACTTC	CASSESGQQETQYF
TRBJ1-1	TRBV2	once	NA	TGTGCCAGCACGTTCGAGGGGGGTTCTTTCTTT	CASTFEGGSFF
TRBJ2-5	TRBV14	NA	NA	TGTGCCAGCAGCTTGGGTTACCAAGAGACCCAGTACTTC	CASSLGYQETQYF
TRBJ2-3	TRBV9	once	NA	TGTGCCAGCAGCGTAGTAGGAACTAGCACAGATACGCAGTATTTT	CASSVVGTSTDTQYF
TRBJ2-3	TRBV9	NA	TRBD1	TGTGCCAGCAGCGTAGATCGACAGGGGCCAGATACGCAGTATTTT	CASSVDRQGPDTQYF
TRBJ1-2	TRBV5-8	few	NA	TGTGCCAGCAGCTTGAGTGGGACGGACTTCTATGGCTACACCTTC	CASSLSGTDFYGYTF
TRBJ2-7	TRBV20-1	once	NA	TGCAGTGCAGTAGACTACGAGCAGTACTTC	CSAVDYEQYF
TRBJ1-1	TRBV10-3	NA	NA	TGTGCCATCAGTGAGTCGAACAGAATGAACACTGAAGCTTTCTTT	CAISESNRMNTEAFF
TRBJ1-1	TRBV25-1	NA	NA	TGTGCCAGCAGTGAATGGCCCCAGGGGAGGGCTGAAGCTTTCTTT	CASSEWPQGRAEAFF
TRBJ1-2	TRBV30	few	NA	TGTGCCTGGAGTGGCCCCCCCAGCAACATCTATGGCTACACCTTC	CAWSGPPSNIYGYTF
TRBJ1-5	TRBV5-6	NA	NA	TGTGCCAGCAGCTTTGGGGGGCAGCCCCAGCATTTT	CASSFGGQPQHF
TRBJ2-3	TRBV5-1	NA	TRBD2	TGCGCCAGCAGCCGTGAGAGGACTAGCGGGGGGTTCACAGATACGCAGTATTTT	CASSRERTSGGFTDTQYF
TRBJ1-5	TRBV19	NA	NA	TGTGCCAGTATGGGGGCCGGGGGCAATCAGCCCCAGCATTTT	CASMGAGGNQPQHF
TRBJ2-2	TRBV28	NA	TRBD2	TGTGCCAGCAGTCACGGACTAGCGGGGAACACCGGGGAGCTGTTTTTT	CASSHGLAGNTGELFF
TRBJ1-6	TRBV2	NA	TRBD1	TGTGCCAGTGCCTATATGGGACAGAACAATTCACCCCTCCACTTT	CASAYMGQNNSPLHF
TRBJ2-7	TRBV19	NA	NA	TGTGCCAGTAGCCAACAGATGAGACAGAAGCAGTACTTC	CASSQQMRQKQYF
TRBJ1-3	TRBV29-1	NA	TRBD1	TGCAGCGTCCGACAGGGCTTCTCTGGAAACACCATATATTTT	CSVRQGFSGNTIYF
TRBJ1-2	TRBV5-1	NA	NA	TGCGCCAGCAGCTTGGGATTTAGAGGTGGCTACACCTTC	CASSLGFRGGYTF
TRBJ2-7	TRBV2	once	NA	TGTGCCAGCAGTCCTGGGGCTACAGGGACCTACGAGCAGTACTTC	CASSPGATGTYEQYF
TRBJ1-6	TRBV29-1	NA	NA	TGCAGCGGTCCGGGGCCGTATAATTCACCCCTCCACTTT	CSGPGPYNSPLHF
TRBJ2-7	TRBV10-1	NA	NA	TGCGCCAGCGATCGAACCAGGGGACGCGAGCAGTACTTC	CASDRTRGREQYF
TRBJ1-2	TRBV9	NA	NA	TGTGCCAGCAGCGTAGGTGGCCAAGTCGGCTATGGCTACACCTTC	CASSVGGQVGYGYTF
TRBJ1-3	TRBV28	NA	TRBD1	TGTGCCAGCAGTCCGTGGACAGGACCCAACACCATATATTTT	CASSPWTGPNTIYF
TRBJ2-7	TRBV19	NA	NA	TGTGCCAGTAGTATAGTCCGGGACACCTACGAGCAGTACTTC	CASSIVRDTYEQYF
TRBJ2-7	TRBV4-2	NA	TRBD2	TGTGCCAGCAGCCAAGAAATAACTAGCGCCACCTCCTACGAGCAGTACTTC	CASSQEITSATSYEQYF
TRBJ2-3	TRBV7-3	NA	NA	TGTGCCAGCAGCCAACTAGCCTGGGGGGGCACAGATACGCAGTATTTT	CASSQLAWGGTDTQYF
TRBJ2-3	TRBV28	NA	NA	TGTGCCAGCAGTTCCCCTGATACGCAGTATTTT	CASSSPDTQYF
TRBJ1-4	TRBV6-6	NA	NA	TGTGCCAGCAGTTACGACTTAGGGGAAAAACTGTTTTTT	CASSYDLGEKLFF
TRBJ2-1	TRBV7-8	once	TRBD2	TGTGCCAGCGGGATACTAGCGGGGGAGGACAATGAGCAGTTCTTC	CASGILAGEDNEQFF
TRBJ1-1	TRBV18	NA	NA	TGTGCCAGCTGCCCCGTACCGTGGGGGAACACTGAAGCTTTCTTT	CASCPVPWGNTEAFF
TRBJ2-7	TRBV2	NA	NA	TGTGCCAGGGGATTGAGGGGAGGCGAGCAGTACTTC	CARGLRGGEQYF
TRBJ1-2	TRBV27	NA	NA	TGTGCCAGCAGTCCGACAGGCAGTGCTTATGGCTACACCTTC	CASSPTGSAYGYTF
TRBJ2-5	TRBV5-1	NA	NA	TGCGCCAGCAGCGCAATACCACAAGAGACCCAGTACTTC	CASSAIPQETQYF
TRBJ1-6	TRBV18	NA	NA	TGTGCCAGCTCACCGCAGAGCTCCTATAATTCACCCCTCCACTTT	CASSPQSSYNSPLHF
TRBJ1-5	TRBV4-1	NA	NA	TGCGCCAGCAGCCAAACGGGCCAGCCATATCAGCCCCAGCATTTT	CASSQTGQPYQPQHF
TRBJ1-2	TRBV7-6	NA	NA	TGTGCCAGCAGCGCGAACACAGCTAACTATGGCTACACCTTC	CASSANTANYGYTF
TRBJ1-1	TRBV18	NA	NA	TGTGCCAGCTCACCCCAGCTGAACACTGAAGCTTTCTTT	CASSPQLNTEAFF
TRBJ2-3	TRBV28	NA	NA	TGTGCCAGCAGGGGGACGGTATCTAGCACAGATACGCAGTATTTT	CASRGTVSSTDTQYF
TRBJ2-7	TRBV7-3	NA	NA	TGTGCCAGCAGCCCCACCCGGGGGGCAAGGCACGAGCAGTACTTC	CASSPTRGARHEQYF
TRBJ1-1	TRBV28	NA	NA	TGTGCCAGCAGTTTATCCCTGAACACTGAAGCTTTCTTT	CASSLSLNTEAFF
TRBJ2-2	TRBV6-1	NA	NA	TGTGCCAGCAGTGAAGAGGGTCCCGGGGAGCTGTTTTTT	CASSEEGPGELFF
TRBJ2-7	TRBV18	NA	TRBD1	TGTGCCAGCTCACCACGGGGACAGGGGGCGAATTACGAGCAGTACTTC	CASSPRGQGANYEQYF
TRBJ2-7	TRBV6-5	NA	TRBD1	TGTGCCAGCAGTTACCGCGCAGGGGGCTACGAGCAGTACTTC	CASSYRAGGYEQYF
TRBJ2-1	TRBV10-1	NA	NA	TGCGCCAGCAGTGACCAGTACAGGAACAATGAGCAGTTCTTC	CASSDQYRNNEQFF
TRBJ1-2	TRBV28	NA	TRBD1	TGTGCCAGCAGTTCCTCGGGACAGGGTCACTTTGGCTACACCTTC	CASSSSGQGHFGYTF
TRBJ1-2	TRBV7-3	NA	NA	TGTGCCAGCAGCTTCTCCGATAGAACCTATGGCTACACCTTC	CASSFSDRTYGYTF